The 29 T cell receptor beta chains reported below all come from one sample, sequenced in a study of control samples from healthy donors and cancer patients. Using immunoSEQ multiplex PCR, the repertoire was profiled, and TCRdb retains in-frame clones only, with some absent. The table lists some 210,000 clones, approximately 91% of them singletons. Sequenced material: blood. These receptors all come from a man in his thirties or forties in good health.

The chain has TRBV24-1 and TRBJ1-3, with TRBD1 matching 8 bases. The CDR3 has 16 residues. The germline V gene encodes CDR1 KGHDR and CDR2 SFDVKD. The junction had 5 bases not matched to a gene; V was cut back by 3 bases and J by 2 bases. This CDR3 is CATSDPGQGAGNTIYF. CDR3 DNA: TGTGCCACCAGTGATCCCGGACAGGGCGCTGGAAACACCATATATTTT.

The CDR3 nucleotides are TGTGCCAGCAGCCAAGGGCCGAACACTGAAGCTTTCTTT. Residues: CASSQGPNTEAFF. This chain uses TRBV3-1 (or the pseudogene TRBV3-2) with TRBJ1-1; the D is unclear. The CDR3 is made up of 13 amino acids. The ends were cut back, 1 base at V and 1 base at J, with 4 bases in the middle. Germline V CDR1 and CDR2: LGHDT, YNNKEL (reference sequence).

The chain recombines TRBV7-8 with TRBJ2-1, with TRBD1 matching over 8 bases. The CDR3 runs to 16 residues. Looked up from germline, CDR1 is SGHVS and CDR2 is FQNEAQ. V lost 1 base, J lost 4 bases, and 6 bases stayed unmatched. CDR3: CASSLGTGTEYNEQFF. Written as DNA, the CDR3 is TGTGCCAGCAGCTTAGGGACAGGGACTGAGTACAATGAGCAGTTCTTC.

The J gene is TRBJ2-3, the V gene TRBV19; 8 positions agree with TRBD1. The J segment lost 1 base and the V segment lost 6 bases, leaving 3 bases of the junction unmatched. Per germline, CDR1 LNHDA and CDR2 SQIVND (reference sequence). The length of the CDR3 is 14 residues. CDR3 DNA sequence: TGTGCCAGTAGCTTGGACAGGGGCACAGATACGCAGTATTTT. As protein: CASSLDRGTDTQYF.

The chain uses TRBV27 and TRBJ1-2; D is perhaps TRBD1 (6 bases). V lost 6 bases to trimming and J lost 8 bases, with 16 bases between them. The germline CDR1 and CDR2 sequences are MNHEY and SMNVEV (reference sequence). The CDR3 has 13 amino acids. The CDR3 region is CASRVRGMEGYTF. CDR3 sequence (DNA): TGTGCCAGCAGAGTCAGGGGTATGGAGGGCTACACCTTC.

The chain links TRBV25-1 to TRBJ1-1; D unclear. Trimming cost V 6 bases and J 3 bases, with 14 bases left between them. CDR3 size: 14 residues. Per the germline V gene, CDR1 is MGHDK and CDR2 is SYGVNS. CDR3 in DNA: TGTGCCAGCAGCCCCAACCGGCAGCACACTGAAGCTTTCTTT. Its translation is CASSPNRQHTEAFF.

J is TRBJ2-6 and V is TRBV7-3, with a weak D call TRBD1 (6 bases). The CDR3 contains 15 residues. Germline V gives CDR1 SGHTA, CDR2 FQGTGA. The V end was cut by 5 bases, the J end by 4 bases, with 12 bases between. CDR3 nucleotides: TGTGCCAGCAGCCGTCCAGGGGCCGGGGCCAACGTCCTGACTTTC. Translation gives CASSRPGAGANVLTF. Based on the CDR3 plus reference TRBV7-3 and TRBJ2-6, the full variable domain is GAGVSQTPSNKVTEKGKYVELRCDPISGHTALYWYRQSLGQGPEFLIYFQGTGAADDSGLPNDRFFAVRPEGSVSTLKIQRTERGDSAVYLCASSRPGAGANVLTFGAGSRLTVL.

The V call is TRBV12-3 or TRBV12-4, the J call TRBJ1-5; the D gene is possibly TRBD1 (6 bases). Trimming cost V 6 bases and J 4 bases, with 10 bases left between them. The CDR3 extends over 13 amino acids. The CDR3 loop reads CASSYRANQPQHF. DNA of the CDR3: TGTGCCAGCAGCTACAGGGCTAATCAGCCCCAGCATTTT.

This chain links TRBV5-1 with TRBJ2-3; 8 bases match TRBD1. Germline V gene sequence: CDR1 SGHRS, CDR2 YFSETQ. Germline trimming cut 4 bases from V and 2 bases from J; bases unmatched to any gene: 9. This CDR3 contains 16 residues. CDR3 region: CASSHGQGGDTDTQYF. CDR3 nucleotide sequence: TGCGCCAGCAGCCACGGACAGGGTGGGGACACAGATACGCAGTATTTT.

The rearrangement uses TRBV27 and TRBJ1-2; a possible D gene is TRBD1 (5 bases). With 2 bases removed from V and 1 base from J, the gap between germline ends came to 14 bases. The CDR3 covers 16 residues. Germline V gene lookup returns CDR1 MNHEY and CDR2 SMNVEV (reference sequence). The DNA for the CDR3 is TGTGCCAGCAGTTTAGGGGCCCACTCGGGTAACTATGGCTACACCTTC. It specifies CASSLGAHSGNYGYTF.

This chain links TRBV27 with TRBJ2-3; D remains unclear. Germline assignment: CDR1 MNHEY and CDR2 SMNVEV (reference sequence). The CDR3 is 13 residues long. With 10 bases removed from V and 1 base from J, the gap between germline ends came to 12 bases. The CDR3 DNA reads TGTGCCACTTATGGGATGGGCACAGATACGCAGTATTTT. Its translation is CATYGMGTDTQYF.

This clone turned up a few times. The CDR3 DNA follows: TGTGCCTGGAGTTTCACAGAGAACACTGAAGCTTTCTTT. Translation: CAWSFTENTEAFF. The chain combines TRBV30 with TRBJ1-1, with no clear D. The CDR3 spans 13 residues. The V end was cut by 2 bases, the J end by 1 base, with 8 bases between. Germline V gives CDR1 GTSNPN, CDR2 SVGIG (reference sequence).

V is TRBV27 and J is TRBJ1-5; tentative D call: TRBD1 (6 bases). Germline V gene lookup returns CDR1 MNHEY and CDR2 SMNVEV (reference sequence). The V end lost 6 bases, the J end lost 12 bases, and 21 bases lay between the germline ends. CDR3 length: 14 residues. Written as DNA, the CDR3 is TGTGCCAGCAGACCGGACAGCTCCATATCGCTCCAGCATTTT. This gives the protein CASRPDSSISLQHF.

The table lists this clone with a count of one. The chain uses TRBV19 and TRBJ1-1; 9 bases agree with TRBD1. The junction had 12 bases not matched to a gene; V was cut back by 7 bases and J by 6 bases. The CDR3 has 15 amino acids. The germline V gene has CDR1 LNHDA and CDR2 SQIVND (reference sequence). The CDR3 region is CASNPGQGVFAEAFF. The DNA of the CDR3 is TGTGCCAGTAATCCGGGACAGGGAGTTTTCGCTGAAGCTTTCTTT.

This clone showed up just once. The CDR3 coding sequence is TGTGCCAGTACGGACAGGAACACTGAAGCTTTCTTT. Translated: CASTDRNTEAFF. The chain combines TRBV19 with TRBJ1-1, with D possibly TRBD1 on 6 matching bases. Germline CDR1 is LNHDA and CDR2 is SQIVND (reference sequence). CDR3 length: 12 amino acids. V was trimmed by 7 bases and J by 1 base, leaving 7 bases between them.

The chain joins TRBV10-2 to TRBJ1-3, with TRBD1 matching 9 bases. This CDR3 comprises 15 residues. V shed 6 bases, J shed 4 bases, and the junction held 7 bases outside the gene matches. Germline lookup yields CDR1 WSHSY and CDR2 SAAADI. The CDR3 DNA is TGCGCCAGCAGGATACAGGGGGCAGGAGGAAACACCATATATTTT. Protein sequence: CASRIQGAGGNTIYF.

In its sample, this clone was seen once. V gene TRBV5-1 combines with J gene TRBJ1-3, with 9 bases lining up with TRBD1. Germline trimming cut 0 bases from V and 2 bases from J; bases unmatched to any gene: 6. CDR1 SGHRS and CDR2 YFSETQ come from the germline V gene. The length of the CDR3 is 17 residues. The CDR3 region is CASSLAWGTGTGNTIYF. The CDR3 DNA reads TGCGCCAGCAGCTTGGCTTGGGGGACAGGGACTGGAAACACCATATATTTT.

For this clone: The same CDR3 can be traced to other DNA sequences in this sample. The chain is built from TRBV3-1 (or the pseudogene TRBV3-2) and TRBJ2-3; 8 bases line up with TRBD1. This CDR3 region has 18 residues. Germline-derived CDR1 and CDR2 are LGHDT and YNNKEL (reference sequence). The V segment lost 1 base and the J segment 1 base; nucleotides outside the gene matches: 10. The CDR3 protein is CASSQGGQGAHGTDTQYF. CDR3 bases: TGTGCCAGCAGCCAAGGCGGGCAGGGGGCACATGGCACAGATACGCAGTATTTT.

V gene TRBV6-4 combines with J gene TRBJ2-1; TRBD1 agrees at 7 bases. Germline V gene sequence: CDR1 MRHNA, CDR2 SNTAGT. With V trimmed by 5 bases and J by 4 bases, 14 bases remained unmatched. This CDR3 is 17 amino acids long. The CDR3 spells CASSRYRGLSVYNEQFF. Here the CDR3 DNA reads TGTGCCAGCAGTCGCTACAGGGGCCTCTCAGTTTACAATGAGCAGTTCTTC.

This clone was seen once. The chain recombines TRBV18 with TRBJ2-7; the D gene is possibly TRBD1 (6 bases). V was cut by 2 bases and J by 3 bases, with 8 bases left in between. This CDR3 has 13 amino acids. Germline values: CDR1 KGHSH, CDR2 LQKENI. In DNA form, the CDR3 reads TGTGCCAGCTCACCATTGACAGGCTACGAGCAGTACTTC. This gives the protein CASSPLTGYEQYF.

The CDR3 reads CASSQGLAEGHNEQFF. For the CDR3, the DNA is TGTGCCAGCAGCCAAGGGCTAGCGGAGGGGCACAATGAGCAGTTCTTC. The gene calls are TRBV3-1 (or the pseudogene TRBV3-2) and TRBJ2-1; TRBD2 matches 7 bases. With 1 base clipped from V and 5 bases from J, the junction kept 8 bases outside the gene matches. The CDR3 totals 16 residues. CDR1 LGHDT and CDR2 YNNKEL come from the germline V gene (reference sequence).

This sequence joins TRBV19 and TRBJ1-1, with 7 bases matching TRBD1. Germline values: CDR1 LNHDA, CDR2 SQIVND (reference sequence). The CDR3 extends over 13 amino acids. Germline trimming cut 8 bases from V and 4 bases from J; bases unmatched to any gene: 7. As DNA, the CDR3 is TGTGCCAGTTCAAACAGGGGAGGCACTGAAGCTTTCTTT. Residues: CASSNRGGTEAFF.

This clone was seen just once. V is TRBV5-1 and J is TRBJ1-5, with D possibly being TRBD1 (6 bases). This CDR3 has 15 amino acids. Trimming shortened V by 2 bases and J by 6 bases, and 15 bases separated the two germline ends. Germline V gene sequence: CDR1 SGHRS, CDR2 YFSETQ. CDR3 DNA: TGCGCCAGCAGCTTTGATAACAGGGAGGGTCAGCCCCAGCATTTT. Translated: CASSFDNREGQPQHF.

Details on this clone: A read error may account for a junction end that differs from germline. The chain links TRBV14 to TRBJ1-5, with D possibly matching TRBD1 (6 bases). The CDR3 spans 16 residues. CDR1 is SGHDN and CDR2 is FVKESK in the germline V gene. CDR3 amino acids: CASSLWTVIGNRPQHF. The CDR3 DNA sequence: TGTGCCAGCAGCCTATGGACAGTCATCGGCAATCGGCCCCAGCATTTT.

The chain's CDR3 is CASSGDSSPDTQYF. CDR3 nucleotide sequence: TGCGCCAGCAGCGGGGACTCTAGCCCAGATACGCAGTATTTT. The rearrangement joins TRBV5-1 to TRBJ2-3; D might be TRBD2 (6 bases). The CDR3 is 14 amino acids. Trimming removed 4 bases at V and 4 bases at J, with 13 bases between. Germline V lookup: CDR1 SGHRS, CDR2 YFSETQ.

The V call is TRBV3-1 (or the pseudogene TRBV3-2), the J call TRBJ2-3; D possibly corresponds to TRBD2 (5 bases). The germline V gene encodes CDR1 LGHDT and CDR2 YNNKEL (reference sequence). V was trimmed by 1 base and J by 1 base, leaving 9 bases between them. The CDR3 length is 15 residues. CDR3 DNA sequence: TGTGCCAGCAGCCAAGGGTGGGGAGGCACAGATACGCAGTATTTT. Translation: CASSQGWGGTDTQYF.

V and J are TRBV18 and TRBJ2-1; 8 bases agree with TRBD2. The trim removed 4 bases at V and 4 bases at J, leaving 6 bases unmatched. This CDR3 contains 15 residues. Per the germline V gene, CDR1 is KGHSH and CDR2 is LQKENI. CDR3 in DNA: TGTGCCAGCTCACAAGCTAGCGGGCGATACAATGAGCAGTTCTTC. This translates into CASSQASGRYNEQFF.

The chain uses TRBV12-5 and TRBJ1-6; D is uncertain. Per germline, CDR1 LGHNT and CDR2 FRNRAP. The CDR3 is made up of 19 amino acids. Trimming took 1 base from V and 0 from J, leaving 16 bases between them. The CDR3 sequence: CASGLDPGPSSSYNSPLHF. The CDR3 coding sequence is TGTGCTAGTGGTTTGGACCCCGGGCCCTCCAGCTCCTATAATTCACCCCTCCACTTT.

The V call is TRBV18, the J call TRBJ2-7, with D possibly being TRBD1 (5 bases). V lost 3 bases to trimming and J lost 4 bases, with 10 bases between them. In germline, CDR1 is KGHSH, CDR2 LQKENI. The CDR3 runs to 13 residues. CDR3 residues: CASSPPAGYEQYF. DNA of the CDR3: TGTGCCAGCTCACCCCCGGCAGGGTACGAGCAGTACTTC.